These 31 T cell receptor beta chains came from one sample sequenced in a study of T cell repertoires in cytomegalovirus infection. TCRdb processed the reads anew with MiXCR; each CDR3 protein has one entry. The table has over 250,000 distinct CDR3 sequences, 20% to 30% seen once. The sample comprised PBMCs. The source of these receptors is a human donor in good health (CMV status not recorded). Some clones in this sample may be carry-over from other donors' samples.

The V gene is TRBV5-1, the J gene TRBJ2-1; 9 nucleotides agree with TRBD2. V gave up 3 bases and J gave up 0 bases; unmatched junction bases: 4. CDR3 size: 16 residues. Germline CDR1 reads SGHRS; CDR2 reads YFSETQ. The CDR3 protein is CASSSGLAHSYNEQFF. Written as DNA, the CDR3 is TGCGCCAGCAGCTCGGGACTAGCCCACTCCTACAATGAGCAGTTCTTC.

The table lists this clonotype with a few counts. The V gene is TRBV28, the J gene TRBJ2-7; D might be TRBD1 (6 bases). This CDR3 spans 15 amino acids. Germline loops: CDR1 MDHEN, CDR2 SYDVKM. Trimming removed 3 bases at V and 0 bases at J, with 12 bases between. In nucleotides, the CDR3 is TGTGCCAGCAGTTTGGCGGACAGACTCTCCTACGAGCAGTACTTC. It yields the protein CASSLADRLSYEQYF.

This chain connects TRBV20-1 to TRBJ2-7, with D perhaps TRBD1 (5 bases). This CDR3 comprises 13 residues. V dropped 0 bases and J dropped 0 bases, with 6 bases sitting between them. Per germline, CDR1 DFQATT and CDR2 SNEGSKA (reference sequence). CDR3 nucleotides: TGCAGTGCTAGAGATCAGGGCTCCTACGAGCAGTACTTC. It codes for CSARDQGSYEQYF.

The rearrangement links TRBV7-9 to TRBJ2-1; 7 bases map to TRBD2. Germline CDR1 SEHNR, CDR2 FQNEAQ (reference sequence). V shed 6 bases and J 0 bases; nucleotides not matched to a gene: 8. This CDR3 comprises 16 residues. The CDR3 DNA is TGTGCCAGCAGACCTGGGCGGGGGAGCTCCTACAATGAGCAGTTCTTC. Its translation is CASRPGRGSSYNEQFF.

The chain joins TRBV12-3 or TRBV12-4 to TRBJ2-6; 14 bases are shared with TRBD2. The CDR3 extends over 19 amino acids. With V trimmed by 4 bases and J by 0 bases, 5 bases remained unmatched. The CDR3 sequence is CASSSTSGRGGSGANVLTF. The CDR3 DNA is TGTGCCAGCAGTTCGACTAGCGGGAGGGGGGGCTCTGGGGCCAACGTCCTGACTTTC.

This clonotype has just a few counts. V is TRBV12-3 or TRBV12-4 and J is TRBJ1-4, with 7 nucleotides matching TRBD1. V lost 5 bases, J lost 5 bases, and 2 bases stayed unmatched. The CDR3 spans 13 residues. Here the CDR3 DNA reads TGTGCCAGCAGTGACAGGGACAATGAAAAACTGTTTTTT. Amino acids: CASSDRDNEKLFF.

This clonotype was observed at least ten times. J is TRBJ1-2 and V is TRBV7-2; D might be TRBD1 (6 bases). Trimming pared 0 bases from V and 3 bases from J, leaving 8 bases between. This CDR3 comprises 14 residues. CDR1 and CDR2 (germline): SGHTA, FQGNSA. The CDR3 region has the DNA TGTGCCAGCAGCTTAGCGTGGACAGACTATGGCTACACCTTC. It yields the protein CASSLAWTDYGYTF. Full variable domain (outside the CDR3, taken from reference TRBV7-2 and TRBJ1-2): GAGVSQSPSNKVTEKGKDVELRCDPISGHTALYWYRQSLGQGLEFLIYFQGNSAPDKSGLPSDRFSAERTGGSVSTLTIQRTQQEDSAVYLCASSLAWTDYGYTFGSGTRLTVV.

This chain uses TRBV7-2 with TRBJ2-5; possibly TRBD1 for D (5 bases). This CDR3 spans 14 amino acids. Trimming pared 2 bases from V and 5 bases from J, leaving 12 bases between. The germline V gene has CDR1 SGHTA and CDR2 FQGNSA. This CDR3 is CASSLPGHAETQYF. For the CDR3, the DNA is TGTGCCAGCAGCTTACCAGGACACGCGGAGACCCAGTACTTC.

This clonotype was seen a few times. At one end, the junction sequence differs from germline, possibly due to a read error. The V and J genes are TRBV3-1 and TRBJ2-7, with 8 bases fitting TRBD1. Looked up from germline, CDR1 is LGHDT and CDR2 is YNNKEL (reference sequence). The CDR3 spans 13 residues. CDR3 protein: CASSQDSTQGVEF. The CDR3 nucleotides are TGTGCCAGCAGCCAAGACAGCACACAGGGGGTCGAATTC.

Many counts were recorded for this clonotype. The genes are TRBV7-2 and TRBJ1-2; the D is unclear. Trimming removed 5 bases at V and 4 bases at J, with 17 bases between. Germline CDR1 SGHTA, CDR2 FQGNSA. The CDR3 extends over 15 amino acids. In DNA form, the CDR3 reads TGTGCCAGCAGCCAACCCCCGGTCGTGGGCTATGGCTACACCTTC. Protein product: CASSQPPVVGYGYTF.

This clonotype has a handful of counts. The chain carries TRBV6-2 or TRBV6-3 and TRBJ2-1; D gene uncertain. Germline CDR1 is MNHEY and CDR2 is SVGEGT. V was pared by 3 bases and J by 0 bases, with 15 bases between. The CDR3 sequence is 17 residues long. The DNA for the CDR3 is TGTGCCAGCAGTTATAAAATTGAGTCCTACTCCTACAATGAGCAGTTCTTC. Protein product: CASSYKIESYSYNEQFF.

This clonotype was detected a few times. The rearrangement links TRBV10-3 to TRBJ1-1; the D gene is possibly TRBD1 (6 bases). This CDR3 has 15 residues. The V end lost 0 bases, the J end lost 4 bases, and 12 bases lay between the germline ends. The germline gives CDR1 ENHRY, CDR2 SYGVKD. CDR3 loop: CAISESMGAITEAFF. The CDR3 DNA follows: TGTGCCATCAGTGAGTCGATGGGGGCGATCACTGAAGCTTTCTTT.

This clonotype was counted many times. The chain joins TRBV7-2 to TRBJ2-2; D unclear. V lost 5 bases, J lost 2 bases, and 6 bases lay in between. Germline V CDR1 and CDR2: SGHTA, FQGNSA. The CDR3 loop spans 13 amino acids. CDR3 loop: CASSPTNTGELFF. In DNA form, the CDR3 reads TGTGCCAGCAGCCCGACAAACACCGGGGAGCTGTTTTTT.

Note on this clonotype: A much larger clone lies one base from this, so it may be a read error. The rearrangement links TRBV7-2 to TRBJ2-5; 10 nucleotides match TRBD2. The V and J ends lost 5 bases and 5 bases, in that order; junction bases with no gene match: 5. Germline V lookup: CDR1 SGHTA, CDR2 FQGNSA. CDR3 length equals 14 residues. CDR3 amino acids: CASSDQRGGETQYF. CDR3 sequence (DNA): TGTGCCAGCAGCGATCAGCGGGGGGGGGAGACCCAGTACTTC.

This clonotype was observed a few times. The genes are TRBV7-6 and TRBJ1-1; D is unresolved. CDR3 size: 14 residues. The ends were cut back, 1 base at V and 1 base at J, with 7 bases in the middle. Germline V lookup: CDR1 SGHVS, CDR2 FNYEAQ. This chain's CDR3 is CASSLGHSNTEAFF. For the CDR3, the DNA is TGTGCCAGCAGCTTAGGGCATTCGAACACTGAAGCTTTCTTT.

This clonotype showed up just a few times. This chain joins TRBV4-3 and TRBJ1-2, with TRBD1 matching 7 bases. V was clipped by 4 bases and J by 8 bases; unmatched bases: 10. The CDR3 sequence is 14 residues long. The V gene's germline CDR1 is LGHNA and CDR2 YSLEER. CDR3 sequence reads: CASSLGRQGGGYTF. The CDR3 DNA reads TGCGCCAGCAGCCTCGGGAGACAGGGCGGAGGCTACACCTTC.

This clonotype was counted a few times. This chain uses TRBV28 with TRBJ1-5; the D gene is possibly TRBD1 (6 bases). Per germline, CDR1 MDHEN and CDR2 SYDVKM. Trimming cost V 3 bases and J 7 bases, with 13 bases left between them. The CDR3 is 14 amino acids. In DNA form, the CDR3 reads TGTGCCAGCAGTTTGACCCACAGGGCCCAGCCCCAGCATTTT. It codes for CASSLTHRAQPQHF. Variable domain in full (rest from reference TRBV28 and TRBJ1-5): DVKVTQSSRYLVKRTGEKVFLECVQDMDHENMFWYRQDPGLGLRLIYFSYDVKMKEKGDIPEGYSVSREKKERFSLILESASTNQTSMYLCASSLTHRAQPQHFGDGTRLSIL.

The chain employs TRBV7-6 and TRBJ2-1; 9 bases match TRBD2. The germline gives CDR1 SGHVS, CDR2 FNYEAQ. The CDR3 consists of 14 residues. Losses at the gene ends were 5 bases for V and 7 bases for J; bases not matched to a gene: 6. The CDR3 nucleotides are TGTGCCAGCAGCGCTAGGACTAGCGTAAATGAGCAGTTCTTC. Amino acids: CASSARTSVNEQFF.

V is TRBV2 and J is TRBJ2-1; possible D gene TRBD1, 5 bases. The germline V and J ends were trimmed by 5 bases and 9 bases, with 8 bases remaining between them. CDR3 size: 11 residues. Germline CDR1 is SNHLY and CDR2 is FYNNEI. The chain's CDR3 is CASSSRVEQFF. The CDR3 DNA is TGTGCCAGCAGTTCCAGGGTTGAGCAGTTCTTC.

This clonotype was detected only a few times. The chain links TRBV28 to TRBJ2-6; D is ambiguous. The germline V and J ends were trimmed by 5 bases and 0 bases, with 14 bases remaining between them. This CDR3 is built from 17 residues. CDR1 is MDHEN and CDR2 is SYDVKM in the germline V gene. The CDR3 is CASSPMDGLSGANVLTF. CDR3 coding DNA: TGTGCCAGCAGTCCTATGGACGGTCTCTCTGGGGCCAACGTCCTGACTTTC.

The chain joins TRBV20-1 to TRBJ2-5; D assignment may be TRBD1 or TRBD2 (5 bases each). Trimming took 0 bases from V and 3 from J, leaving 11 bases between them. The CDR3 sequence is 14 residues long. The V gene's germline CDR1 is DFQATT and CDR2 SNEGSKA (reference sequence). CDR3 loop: CSARDRVGEETQYF. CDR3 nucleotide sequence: TGCAGTGCTAGAGATAGGGTGGGGGAAGAGACCCAGTACTTC.

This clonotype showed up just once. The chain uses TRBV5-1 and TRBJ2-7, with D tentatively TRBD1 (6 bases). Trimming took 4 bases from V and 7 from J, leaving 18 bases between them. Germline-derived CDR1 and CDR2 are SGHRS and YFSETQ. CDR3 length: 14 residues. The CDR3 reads CASSAGTPNQEQYF. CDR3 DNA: TGCGCCAGCAGCGCCGGGACACCCAATCAGGAGCAGTACTTC.

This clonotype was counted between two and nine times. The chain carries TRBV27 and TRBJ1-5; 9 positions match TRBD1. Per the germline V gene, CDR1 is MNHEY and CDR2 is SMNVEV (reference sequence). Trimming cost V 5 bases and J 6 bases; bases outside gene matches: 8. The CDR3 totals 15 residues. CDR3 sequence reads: CASSPVQGAIQPQHF. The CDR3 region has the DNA TGTGCCAGCAGTCCGGTACAGGGGGCGATTCAGCCCCAGCATTTT.

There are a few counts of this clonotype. The CDR3, as DNA: TGTGCCAGCAGCTTAGGAGCGGGGGGGACGGCCTACGAGCAGTACTTC. This sequence encodes CASSLGAGGTAYEQYF. This chain links TRBV7-6 with TRBJ2-7; the match to TRBD2 covers 10 bases. The CDR3 totals 16 residues. Germline V gene sequence: CDR1 SGHVS, CDR2 FNYEAQ. The V segment lost 1 base and the J segment 2 bases; nucleotides outside the gene matches: 5.

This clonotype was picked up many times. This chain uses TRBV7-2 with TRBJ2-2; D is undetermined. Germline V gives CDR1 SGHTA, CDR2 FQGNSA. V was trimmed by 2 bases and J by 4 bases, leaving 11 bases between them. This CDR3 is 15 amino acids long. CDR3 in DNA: TGTGCCAGCAGCTTACGTGGGCTACTCACCGGGGAGCTGTTTTTT. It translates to CASSLRGLLTGELFF.

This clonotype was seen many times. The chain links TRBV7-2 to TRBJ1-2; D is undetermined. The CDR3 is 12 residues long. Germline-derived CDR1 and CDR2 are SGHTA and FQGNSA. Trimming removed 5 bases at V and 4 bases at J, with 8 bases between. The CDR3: CASSPLSYGYTF. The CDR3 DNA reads TGTGCCAGCAGCCCGCTTTCCTATGGCTACACCTTC. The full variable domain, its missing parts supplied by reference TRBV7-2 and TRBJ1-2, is GAGVSQSPSNKVTEKGKDVELRCDPISGHTALYWYRQSLGQGLEFLIYFQGNSAPDKSGLPSDRFSAERTGGSVSTLTIQRTQQEDSAVYLCASSPLSYGYTFGSGTRLTVV.

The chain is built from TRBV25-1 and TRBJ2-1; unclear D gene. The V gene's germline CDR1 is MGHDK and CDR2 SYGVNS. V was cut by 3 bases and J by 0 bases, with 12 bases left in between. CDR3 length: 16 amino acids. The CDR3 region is CASSDPAANSYNEQFF. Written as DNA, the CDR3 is TGTGCCAGCAGTGATCCCGCGGCAAACTCCTACAATGAGCAGTTCTTC.

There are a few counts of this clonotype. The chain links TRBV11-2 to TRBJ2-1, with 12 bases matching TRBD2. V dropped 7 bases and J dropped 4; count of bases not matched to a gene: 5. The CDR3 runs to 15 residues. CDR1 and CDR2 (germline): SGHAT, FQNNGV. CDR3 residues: CASNAGTSGYNEQFF. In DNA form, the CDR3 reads TGTGCCAGCAACGCCGGGACTAGCGGGTACAATGAGCAGTTCTTC.

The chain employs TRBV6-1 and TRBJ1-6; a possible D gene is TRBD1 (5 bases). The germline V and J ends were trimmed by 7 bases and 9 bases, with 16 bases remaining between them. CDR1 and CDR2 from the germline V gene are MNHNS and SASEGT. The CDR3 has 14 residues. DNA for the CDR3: TGTGCCAGCACTGTGGGGGGGTGGGGTTCACCCCTCCACTTT. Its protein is CASTVGGWGSPLHF.

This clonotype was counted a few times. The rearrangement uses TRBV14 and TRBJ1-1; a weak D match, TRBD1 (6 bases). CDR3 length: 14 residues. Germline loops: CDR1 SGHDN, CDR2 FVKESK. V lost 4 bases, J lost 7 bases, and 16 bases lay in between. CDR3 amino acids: CASSRLEGEGEAFF. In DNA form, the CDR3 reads TGTGCCAGCAGCCGACTGGAGGGGGAGGGTGAAGCTTTCTTT.

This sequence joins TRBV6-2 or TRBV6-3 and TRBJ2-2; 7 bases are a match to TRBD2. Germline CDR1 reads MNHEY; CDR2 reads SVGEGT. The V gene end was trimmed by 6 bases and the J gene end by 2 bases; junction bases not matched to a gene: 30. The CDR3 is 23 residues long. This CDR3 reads CASSQTRLAPTRFRRSNTGELFF. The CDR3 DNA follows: TGTGCCAGCAGCCAGACACGACTAGCACCTACACGGTTCCGACGATCAAACACCGGGGAGCTGTTTTTT.